Listed here are 28 T cell receptor beta chains from one sample, sequenced in a study of radiotherapy plus CTLA-4 blockade in lung cancer. Produced via immunoSEQ multiplex PCR; TCRdb's table is partial and in-frame only. The sample consists of fewer than 75,000 clones, more than 75% of them appearing once. This sample comprised peripheral blood, obtained from a patient treated with radiotherapy plus ipilimumab. Receptor source: a human donor with non-small cell lung cancer that progressed on radiotherapy plus ipilimumab.

V gene TRBV5-8 combines with J gene TRBJ1-5; D unclear. V was trimmed by 4 bases and J by 0 bases, leaving 11 bases between them. CDR3 length: 15 amino acids. Per the germline V gene, CDR1 is SGHTS and CDR2 is YDEGEE. DNA for the CDR3: TGTGCCAGCAGCGGTACAGAGTTTAGCAATCAGCCCCAGCATTTT. Amino acids: CASSGTEFSNQPQHF.

J is TRBJ2-5 and V is TRBV9; 8 bases agree with TRBD2. Germline V gene sequence: CDR1 SGDLS, CDR2 YYNGEE. V lost 4 bases, J lost 5 bases, and 7 bases stayed unmatched. The CDR3 loop spans 14 amino acids. The CDR3 DNA is TGTGCCAGCAGCCCCCGGACGGGAGGGGAGACCCAGTACTTC. It translates to CASSPRTGGETQYF.

This rearrangement joins TRBV19 to TRBJ2-7; the D is unclear. V shed 3 bases and J shed 5 bases, with 11 bases lying between them. The CDR3 spans 13 residues. Germline-derived CDR1 and CDR2 are LNHDA and SQIVND (reference sequence). The CDR3 sequence: CASSMKGTHEQYF. CDR3 coding DNA: TGTGCCAGTAGTATGAAGGGAACCCACGAGCAGTACTTC.

This clone showed up just once. The CDR3: CAWSKGTSRSLNTEAFF. CDR3 bases: TGTGCCTGGAGTAAGGGGACAAGTAGGTCCCTGAACACTGAAGCTTTCTTT. This chain links TRBV30 with TRBJ1-1; the D gene is possibly TRBD1 (6 bases). V was cut by 2 bases and J by 0 bases, with 19 bases left in between. The CDR3 loop spans 17 amino acids. Germline V gives CDR1 GTSNPN, CDR2 SVGIG (reference sequence).

This chain connects TRBV7-6 to TRBJ2-7; D could derive from TRBD1 or TRBD2 (5 bases each). Germline V gene sequence: CDR1 SGHVS, CDR2 FNYEAQ. The CDR3 runs to 15 residues. V lost 1 base and J 2 bases, leaving 12 bases between the germline ends. The CDR3 is CASSLGGPTTYEQYF. The CDR3 bases are TGTGCCAGCAGCTTAGGGGGACCAACAACCTACGAGCAGTACTTC.

The chain couples TRBV28 to TRBJ2-7; D is undetermined. The CDR3 is made up of 12 amino acids. Germline lookup yields CDR1 MDHEN and CDR2 SYDVKM. V gave up 2 bases and J gave up 6 bases, with 8 bases separating them. The CDR3 sequence is CASSLNPTEQYF. CDR3 coding DNA: TGTGCCAGCAGTTTAAACCCCACCGAGCAGTACTTC.

The chain couples TRBV7-2 to TRBJ2-1, with 15 nucleotides matching TRBD2. This CDR3 has 16 amino acids. CDR1 and CDR2 (germline): SGHTA, FQGNSA. V was clipped by 5 bases and J by 7 bases; unmatched bases: 6. Here the CDR3 DNA reads TGTGCCAGCAGCAAACCCGGGACTAGCGGGAGGAATGAGCAGTTCTTC. It translates to CASSKPGTSGRNEQFF.

The genes are TRBV5-1 and TRBJ1-2; no clear D gene. The germline gives CDR1 SGHRS, CDR2 YFSETQ. This CDR3 is 14 amino acids long. Trimming took 0 bases from V and 8 from J, leaving 14 bases between them. CDR3 sequence: CASSLGERARGYTF. The CDR3, as DNA: TGCGCCAGCAGCTTGGGCGAAAGGGCTAGGGGCTACACCTTC.

V is TRBV6-5 and J is TRBJ2-4; possibly TRBD2 for D (6 bases). CDR1 is MNHEY and CDR2 is SVGAGI in the germline V gene. The CDR3 loop spans 14 amino acids. The V end was cut by 6 bases, the J end by 0 bases, with 9 bases between. The CDR3 is CASSLAQAKNIQYF. The CDR3 bases are TGTGCCAGCAGCCTAGCGCAAGCCAAAAACATTCAGTACTTC.

The V call is TRBV29-1, the J call TRBJ2-7, with D perhaps TRBD2 (6 bases). This CDR3 comprises 18 residues. In germline, CDR1 is SQVTM, CDR2 ANQGSEA. V dropped 5 bases and J dropped 2 bases, with 28 bases sitting between them. CDR3 sequence: CSVLKLSAGKFPTYEQYV. The DNA of the CDR3 is TGCAGCGTTTTAAAATTGTCGGCGGGGAAGTTCCCAACCTACGAGCAGTACGTC.

The chain combines TRBV9 with TRBJ1-3, with D tentatively TRBD1 (6 bases). The CDR3 runs to 16 residues. From germline, CDR1 is SGDLS and CDR2 YYNGEE. Trimming shortened V by 7 bases and J by 0 bases, and 17 bases separated the two germline ends. CDR3 sequence reads: CASGDTGQISGNTIYF. CDR3 bases: TGTGCCAGCGGAGACACAGGGCAAATCTCTGGAAACACCATATATTTT.

V gene TRBV11-2 combines with J gene TRBJ2-7; the D gene is possibly TRBD2 (5 bases). Germline CDR1 is SGHAT and CDR2 is FQNNGV. The CDR3 is 14 residues long. Trimming cost V 0 bases and J 5 bases, with 11 bases left between them. CDR3 sequence: CASSLDRGFHEQYV. CDR3 DNA sequence: TGTGCCAGCAGCTTAGATCGAGGGTTTCACGAGCAGTACGTC.

CDR3 loop: CASSFRPAGTETQYF. CDR3 sequence (DNA): TGTGCCAGCAGTTTCCGTCCGGCGGGGACAGAGACCCAGTACTTC. The chain links TRBV27 to TRBJ2-5; weak D call: TRBD2 (6 bases). Looked up from germline, CDR1 is MNHEY and CDR2 is SMNVEV (reference sequence). V shed 3 bases and J shed 4 bases, with 15 bases lying between them. CDR3 length: 15 amino acids.

The table lists this clone with a count of one. The J gene is TRBJ2-3, the V gene TRBV6-1; the D gene is possibly TRBD2 (5 bases). This CDR3 comprises 17 residues. The V gene lost 3 bases and the J gene lost 1 base, with 17 bases spanning the gap. Germline assignment: CDR1 MNHNS and CDR2 SASEGT. CDR3 in amino acids: CASSELSQVGGTDTQYF. The CDR3 nucleotides read TGTGCCAGCAGTGAGTTGTCCCAGGTCGGGGGCACAGATACGCAGTATTTT.

Of note for this clone: This sample includes further DNA sequences coding for the same CDR3. The gene calls are TRBV27 and TRBJ1-1; D perhaps matches TRBD1 (6 bases). Germline assignment: CDR1 MNHEY and CDR2 SMNVEV (reference sequence). CDR3 length: 12 amino acids. With 1 base removed from V and 8 bases from J, the gap between germline ends came to 8 bases. The CDR3 DNA is TGTGCCAGCAGTTTATTAGGGACAGAAGCTTTCTTT. This codes for CASSLLGTEAFF.

The rearrangement joins TRBV27 to TRBJ1-2; TRBD1 agrees at 10 bases. The CDR3 runs 16 residues. Germline values: CDR1 MNHEY, CDR2 SMNVEV (reference sequence). The V and J ends lost 3 bases and 5 bases, in that order; junction bases with no gene match: 9. DNA of the CDR3: TGTGCCAGCAGTTTCGGGACAGGGGTTGGAGCTTATGGCTACACCTTC. This encodes CASSFGTGVGAYGYTF.

The CDR3 DNA sequence: TGTGCCAGCAGCGCCGGGCTGAGGCCCCGCACAGATACGCAGTATTTT. Encoded protein: CASSAGLRPRTDTQYF. The chain combines TRBV7-8 with TRBJ2-3; D remains ambiguous. The CDR3 has 16 residues. Per germline, CDR1 SGHVS and CDR2 FQNEAQ. V was trimmed by 5 bases and J by 1 base, leaving 16 bases between them.

This chain links TRBV5-1 with TRBJ2-2; 8 bases match TRBD2. Trimming cost V 0 bases and J 6 bases; bases outside gene matches: 4. Germline loops: CDR1 SGHRS, CDR2 YFSETQ. There are 15 residues in the CDR3. CDR3 protein: CASSLVVAGPGELFF. The CDR3 region has the DNA TGCGCCAGCAGCTTGGTGGTAGCGGGACCCGGGGAGCTGTTTTTT.

This chain uses TRBV28 with TRBJ2-1; 7 bases are a match to TRBD1. The CDR3 has 14 residues. V trimming: 9 bases; J trimming: 3 bases; junction bases outside the gene matches: 8. Germline V CDR1 and CDR2: MDHEN, SYDVKM. The CDR3 coding sequence is TGTGCCAGTAATACAGGGGACAACTACAATGAGCAGTTCTTC. Its translation: CASNTGDNYNEQFF.

The chain employs TRBV28 and TRBJ1-3, with D maybe TRBD1 (6 bases). Germline values: CDR1 MDHEN, CDR2 SYDVKM. Trimming shortened V by 6 bases and J by 0 bases, and 15 bases separated the two germline ends. CDR3 length: 16 residues. The CDR3, as DNA: TGTGCCAGCAGGGGAGAGGGGGGAACCTCTGGAAACACCATATATTTT. Protein sequence: CASRGEGGTSGNTIYF.

The chain has TRBV2 and TRBJ2-7, with TRBD1 matching 8 bases. The germline V gene has CDR1 SNHLY and CDR2 FYNNEI. The CDR3 runs to 16 residues. V was pared by 7 bases and J by 1 base, with 12 bases of the junction left unmatched. CDR3 nucleotides: TGTGCCAGCAAGGGAGCAGGGGGCACAAGATCCTACGAGCAGTACGTC. It encodes CASKGAGGTRSYEQYV.

The CDR3: CASSQDYGGSGETQYF. The CDR3 region has the DNA TGTGCCAGCAGCCAAGATTATGGCGGGAGTGGAGAGACCCAGTACTTC. The gene calls are TRBV4-2 and TRBJ2-5; 7 positions match TRBD2. With V trimmed by 0 bases and J by 4 bases, 8 bases remained unmatched. The CDR3 consists of 16 residues. In germline, CDR1 is LGHNA, CDR2 YNFKEQ.

The J gene is TRBJ1-2, the V gene TRBV23-1; a weak D match, TRBD1 (5 bases). TRBV23-1 is labeled an ORF, and its function is uncertain. Trimming removed 8 bases at V and 7 bases at J, with 20 bases between. This CDR3 has 14 amino acids. The CDR3 reads CASQGPVGIFGYTF. CDR3 coding DNA: TGCGCCAGCCAGGGCCCCGTAGGCATTTTTGGCTACACCTTC.

The V gene is TRBV5-1, the J gene TRBJ2-1; 10 bases line up with TRBD2. Losses at the gene ends were 3 bases for V and 0 bases for J; bases not matched to a gene: 9. Germline V gene sequence: CDR1 SGHRS, CDR2 YFSETQ. This CDR3 comprises 18 residues. The DNA for the CDR3 is TGCGCCAGCAGCTCAGGACTAGCGGAGTGGAGCTCCTACAATGAGCAGTTCTTC. Translating it yields CASSSGLAEWSSYNEQFF.

This CDR3 is CASSFGQETQYF. The CDR3 DNA reads TGTGCCAGCAGCTTTGGACAAGAGACCCAGTACTTC. The chain has TRBV13 and TRBJ2-5; unclear D gene. Trimming pared 3 bases from V and 2 bases from J, leaving 4 bases between. The CDR3 loop spans 12 amino acids. Germline V lookup: CDR1 PRHDT, CDR2 FYEKMQ (reference sequence).

This clone has only a few counts. In DNA, the CDR3 is TGTGCCAGCAGCTCCGAACTGTACGAGCAGTACTTC. Protein product: CASSSELYEQYF. The rearrangement joins TRBV7-9 to TRBJ2-7; D is undetermined. CDR3 length: 12 residues. Germline V gene sequence: CDR1 SEHNR, CDR2 FQNEAQ (reference sequence). V lost 4 bases and J 4 bases, leaving 8 bases between the germline ends.

The rearrangement links TRBV7-9 to TRBJ2-3, with 10 bases lining up with TRBD2. CDR3 length: 14 residues. V was clipped by 2 bases and J by 8 bases; unmatched bases: 4. The V gene's germline CDR1 is SEHNR and CDR2 FQNEAQ (reference sequence). This CDR3 is CASSLSGRGGTQYF. The CDR3 DNA follows: TGTGCCAGCAGCTTAAGCGGGAGGGGCGGTACGCAGTATTTT.

This chain connects TRBV6-1 to TRBJ1-5, with D maybe TRBD1 (5 bases). CDR1 MNHNS and CDR2 SASEGT come from the germline V gene. This CDR3 comprises 17 residues. Trimming left V 2 bases short and J 2 bases short, with 16 bases between. The CDR3: CASSEWSVGVGNQPQHF. The DNA for the CDR3 is TGTGCCAGCAGTGAATGGTCGGTGGGGGTAGGCAATCAGCCCCAGCATTTT.